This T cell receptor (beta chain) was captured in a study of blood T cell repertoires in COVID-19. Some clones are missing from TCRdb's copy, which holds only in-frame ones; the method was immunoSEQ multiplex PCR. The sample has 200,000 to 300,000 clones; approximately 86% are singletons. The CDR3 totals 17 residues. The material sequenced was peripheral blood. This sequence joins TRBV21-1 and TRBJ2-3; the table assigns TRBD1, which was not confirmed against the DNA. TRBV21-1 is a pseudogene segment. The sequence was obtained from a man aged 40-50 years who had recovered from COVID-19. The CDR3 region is CASSKVVTGGDTDTQYF. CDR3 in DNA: TGTGCCAGCAGCAAAGTAGTGACAGGGGGAGACACAGATACGCAGTATTTT.